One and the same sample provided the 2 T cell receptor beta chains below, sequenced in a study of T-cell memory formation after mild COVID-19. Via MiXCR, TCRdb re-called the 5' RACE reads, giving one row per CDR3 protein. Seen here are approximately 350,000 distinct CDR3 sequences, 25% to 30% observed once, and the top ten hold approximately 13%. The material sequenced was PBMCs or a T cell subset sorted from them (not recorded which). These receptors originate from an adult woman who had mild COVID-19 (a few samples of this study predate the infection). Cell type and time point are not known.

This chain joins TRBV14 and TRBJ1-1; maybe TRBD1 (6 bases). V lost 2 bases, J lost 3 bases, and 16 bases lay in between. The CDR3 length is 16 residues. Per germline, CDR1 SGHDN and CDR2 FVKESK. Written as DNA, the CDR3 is TGTGCCAGCAGCCAAAGCCAGGGCACAGGGTACACTGAAGCTTTCTTT. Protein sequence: CASSQSQGTGYTEAFF.

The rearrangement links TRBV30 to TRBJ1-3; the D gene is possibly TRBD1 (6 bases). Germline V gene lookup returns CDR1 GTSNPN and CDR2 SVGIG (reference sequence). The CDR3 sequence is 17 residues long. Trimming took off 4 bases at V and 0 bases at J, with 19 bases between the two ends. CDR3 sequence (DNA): TGTGCCTGGAATCGGGACAAAAGCGGATCCTCTGGAAACACCATATATTTT. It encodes CAWNRDKSGSSGNTIYF.